Shown below are 5 T cell receptor beta chains from a single sample sequenced in a study of cytomegalovirus exposure and HLA in healthy donors. Method: immunoSEQ multiplex PCR; TCRdb's copy keeps in-frame clones and lacks some. The sample consists of over 110,000 clones, about four fifths of them appearing once. Sequenced sample: PBMCs. Source of these receptors: a woman in her 30s in good health and CMV-seronegative.

The rearrangement uses TRBV6-5 and TRBJ2-2, with 9 nucleotides matching TRBD1. CDR1 and CDR2 from the germline V gene are MNHEY and SVGAGI. V shed 6 bases and J 13 bases; nucleotides not matched to a gene: 6. The CDR3 has 12 amino acids. In DNA, the CDR3 is TGTGCCAGCAGCCCCCACAGGGGGCGGCTGTTTTTT. Its protein is CASSPHRGRLFF.

The CDR3 loop reads CASRIGGSGNTIYF. CDR3 nucleotides: TGTGCCAGCAGGATAGGGGGCTCTGGAAACACCATATATTTT. The chain has TRBV2 and TRBJ1-3; D might be TRBD1 (6 bases). The germline gives CDR1 SNHLY, CDR2 FYNNEI. The CDR3 extends over 14 amino acids. The V gene lost 6 bases and the J gene lost 0 bases, with 9 bases spanning the gap.

The chain combines TRBV18 with TRBJ1-4, with 10 positions matching TRBD1. Per germline, CDR1 KGHSH and CDR2 LQKENI. The V segment lost 2 bases and the J segment 6 bases; nucleotides outside the gene matches: 9. The CDR3 runs 17 residues. CDR3 protein: CASSPERTGGRDEKLFF. CDR3 bases: TGTGCCAGCTCACCAGAAAGGACAGGGGGACGAGATGAAAAACTGTTTTTT. Based on the CDR3 plus reference TRBV18 and TRBJ1-4, the full variable domain is NAGVMQNPRHLVRRRGQEARLRCSPMKGHSHVYWYRQLPEEGLKFMVYLQKENIIDESGMPKERFSAEFPKEGPSILRIQQVVRGDSAAYFCASSPERTGGRDEKLFFGSGTQLSVL.

The chain employs TRBV7-9 and TRBJ1-1, with D unresolved. The germline V and J ends were trimmed by 2 bases and 8 bases, with 12 bases remaining between them. The germline V gene has CDR1 SEHNR and CDR2 FQNEAQ (reference sequence). The CDR3 has 13 amino acids. CDR3 nucleotides: TGTGCCAGCAGCTTATCGTCTACCTGGGAAGCTTTCTTT. Translation: CASSLSSTWEAFF.

The chain carries TRBV5-1 and TRBJ2-7; 11 nucleotides agree with TRBD1. J was trimmed by 2 bases and V by 1 base; bases with no gene match: 2. From germline, CDR1 is SGHRS and CDR2 YFSETQ. This CDR3 region has 15 residues. CDR3 region: CASSLRGQGAYEQYF. In nucleotides, the CDR3 is TGCGCCAGCAGCTTGAGGGGACAGGGGGCCTACGAGCAGTACTTC.